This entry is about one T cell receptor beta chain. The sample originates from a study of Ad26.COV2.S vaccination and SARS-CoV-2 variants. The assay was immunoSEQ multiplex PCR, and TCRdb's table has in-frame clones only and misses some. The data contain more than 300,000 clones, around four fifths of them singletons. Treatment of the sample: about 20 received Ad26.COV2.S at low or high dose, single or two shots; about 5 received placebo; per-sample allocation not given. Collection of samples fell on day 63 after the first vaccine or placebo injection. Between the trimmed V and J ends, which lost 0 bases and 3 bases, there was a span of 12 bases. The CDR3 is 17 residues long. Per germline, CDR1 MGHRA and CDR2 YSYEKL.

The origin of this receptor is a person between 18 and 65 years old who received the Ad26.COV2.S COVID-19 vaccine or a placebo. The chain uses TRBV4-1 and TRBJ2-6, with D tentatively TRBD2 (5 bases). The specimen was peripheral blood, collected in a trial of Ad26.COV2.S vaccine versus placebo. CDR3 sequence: CASSQDMRAGGANVLTF. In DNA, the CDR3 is TGCGCCAGCAGCCAAGATATGAGGGCAGGTGGGGCCAACGTCCTGACTTTC.